Following are 21 T cell receptor beta chains from one sample sequenced in a study of long-term antiretroviral therapy in people with HIV. An immunoSEQ assay, version v3.0, was performed at survey level. Data came from immunoSEQ multiplex PCR; TCRdb stores just in-frame clones and leaves some out. The sample records 42,000 or so clones, more than 70% being singletons. The sample was unsorted PBMCs, taken 3.1 years after starting antiretroviral therapy. The receptors here all came from a woman in her forties or fifties with HIV.

The chain carries TRBV10-3 and TRBJ1-5; the match to TRBD1 covers 9 bases. Looked up from germline, CDR1 is ENHRY and CDR2 is SYGVKD. The V segment lost 4 bases and the J segment 3 bases; nucleotides outside the gene matches: 4. The CDR3 extends over 15 amino acids. CDR3 sequence (DNA): TGTGCCATCAGTGGGACAGGGGAAAACAATCAGCCCCAGCATTTT. It is translated as CAISGTGENNQPQHF.

Only one count was recorded for this clone. The rearrangement uses TRBV29-1 and TRBJ1-1; 7 nucleotides align to TRBD1. CDR3 length: 13 residues. V was pared by 5 bases and J by 4 bases, with 7 bases of the junction left unmatched. Germline lookup yields CDR1 SQVTM and CDR2 ANQGSEA. The CDR3 nucleotides read TGCAGCGTTCAACAGGGGACGGGCACTGAAGCTTTCTTT. As protein: CSVQQGTGTEAFF.

The chain links TRBV27 to TRBJ2-3; TRBD1 aligns across 8 bases. V lost 6 bases and J lost 1; bases outside the gene matches: 3. Per the germline V gene, CDR1 is MNHEY and CDR2 is SMNVEV (reference sequence). There are 14 residues in the CDR3. The CDR3 nucleotides read TGTGCCAGCAGCTCGGACAGGGGCACAGATACGCAGTATTTT. Its protein product is CASSSDRGTDTQYF.

This clone was detected only a few times. The chain combines TRBV19 with TRBJ1-4, with TRBD1 as a possible D gene (5 bases). The CDR3 has 14 residues. The germline gives CDR1 LNHDA, CDR2 SQIVND (reference sequence). Trimming stripped 3 bases from V and 8 bases from J, with 13 bases between. CDR3: CASSISQGGEKLFF. The CDR3 DNA sequence: TGTGCCAGTAGTATCTCCCAGGGCGGCGAAAAACTGTTTTTT.

V is TRBV6-5 and J is TRBJ1-6; D is possibly TRBD1 (5 bases). Germline CDR1 and CDR2: MNHEY and SVGAGI. Trimming took 5 bases from V and 10 from J, leaving 9 bases between them. This CDR3 contains 12 residues. The CDR3 DNA reads as TGTGCCAGCAGTCAGGGACTCTCACCCCTCCACTTT. Residues: CASSQGLSPLHF.

The rearrangement joins TRBV7-9 to TRBJ1-4; the D is unclear. This CDR3 has 15 amino acids. Trimming removed 1 base from V and 0 bases from J, with 6 bases in between. The V gene's germline CDR1 is SEHNR and CDR2 FQNEAQ (reference sequence). CDR3 DNA: TGTGCCAGCAGCTTAGAAGCAGCAACTAATGAAAAACTGTTTTTT. Its protein product is CASSLEAATNEKLFF.

The chain couples TRBV5-1 to TRBJ1-2, with a weak D call TRBD1 (6 bases). Trimming cost V 1 base and J 8 bases, with 12 bases left between them. This CDR3 is 13 amino acids long. Germline-derived CDR1 and CDR2 are SGHRS and YFSETQ. CDR3 sequence: CASSLSQGGGYTF. Written as DNA, the CDR3 is TGCGCCAGCAGCTTGTCACAGGGAGGCGGCTACACCTTC.

This clone was seen a few times. One end of the junction fails to match germline, which may point to a read error. V and J are TRBV19 and TRBJ1-6, with 7 bases aligning to TRBD1. The germline CDR1 and CDR2 sequences are LNHDA and SQIVND (reference sequence). This CDR3 has 16 residues. The CDR3 loop reads CASSIEYRGYDSPLHF. CDR3 in DNA: TGTGCCAGTAGTATAGAGTACAGGGGCTATGATTCACCCCTCCACTTT.

This rearrangement joins TRBV30 to TRBJ2-3, with 11 bases that match TRBD2. The CDR3 is made up of 16 amino acids. Germline values: CDR1 GTSNPN, CDR2 SVGIG (reference sequence). Trimming at V came to 5 bases and at J to 6 bases, leaving 13 bases not matched to a gene. The CDR3 sequence: CAWGGTSGQWGDTQYF. DNA of the CDR3: TGTGCCTGGGGCGGGACTAGCGGCCAATGGGGGGATACGCAGTATTTT. Filled out from reference TRBV30 and TRBJ2-3, the complete variable domain reads SQTIHQWPATLVQPVGSPLSLECTVEGTSNPNLYWYRQAAGRGLQLLFYSVGIGQISSEVPQNLSASRPQDRQFILSSKKLLLSDSGFYLCAWGGTSGQWGDTQYFGPGTRLTVL.

The rearrangement uses TRBV10-1 and TRBJ2-5; perhaps TRBD2 as D (6 bases). Germline V gives CDR1 WNHNN, CDR2 SYGVQD (reference sequence). The CDR3 extends over 12 amino acids. V dropped 5 bases and J dropped 11 bases, with 15 bases sitting between them. This CDR3 is CASSKIRDSQYF. The DNA of the CDR3 is TGCGCCAGCAGTAAGATTAGGGACTCTCAGTACTTC.

The chain employs TRBV6-5 and TRBJ2-7, with D possibly matching TRBD2 (7 bases). V was trimmed by 2 bases and J by 2 bases, leaving 16 bases between them. The CDR3 runs to 16 residues. CDR1 MNHEY and CDR2 SVGAGI come from the germline V gene. CDR3 DNA: TGTGCCAGCAGTTACCGTCAGGGAGGGGGTACCTACGAGCAGTACTTC. It is translated as CASSYRQGGGTYEQYF.

The chain uses TRBV5-5 and TRBJ1-5; 8 bases match TRBD1. Per the germline V gene, CDR1 is SGHKS and CDR2 is YYEKEE (reference sequence). Trimming removed 4 bases from V and 4 bases from J; junction bases left unmatched: 4. This CDR3 has 14 residues. The CDR3 is CASSHRQGNQPQHF. CDR3 DNA sequence: TGTGCCAGCAGCCATAGACAGGGGAATCAGCCCCAGCATTTT.

V and J are TRBV2 and TRBJ1-1, with D possibly TRBD1 on 5 matching bases. Germline V gene lookup returns CDR1 SNHLY and CDR2 FYNNEI. This CDR3 region has 14 residues. Trimming took off 2 bases at V and 2 bases at J, with 9 bases between the two ends. CDR3 sequence reads: CASSEIGGNTEAFF. For the CDR3, the DNA is TGTGCCAGCAGTGAAATTGGGGGTAACACTGAAGCTTTCTTT.

This clone has only one observation. The chain recombines TRBV5-1 with TRBJ2-5; D ambiguous. Germline V gene lookup returns CDR1 SGHRS and CDR2 YFSETQ. The CDR3 is 11 amino acids. Trimming took 0 bases from V and 3 from J, leaving 0 bases between them. CDR3 bases: TGCGCCAGCAGCTTGGAAGAGACCCAGTACTTC. This codes for CASSLEETQYF.

This chain links TRBV4-2 with TRBJ2-6; D is undetermined. CDR1 and CDR2 from the germline V gene are LGHNA and YNFKEQ. The CDR3 has 18 residues. Trimming removed 5 bases at V and 5 bases at J, with 22 bases between. The DNA for the CDR3 is TGTGCCAGCAGCTCTAATTTCAGGTTACAAAGTCGGGCCAACGTCCTGACTTTC. Amino acids: CASSSNFRLQSRANVLTF.

This clone appeared once. The gene calls are TRBV10-3 and TRBJ2-3; no definite D call. This CDR3 has 14 residues. V was pared by 4 bases and J by 0 bases, with 8 bases between. CDR1 and CDR2 from the germline V gene are ENHRY and SYGVKD. This chain's CDR3 is CAISGADSTDTQYF. The CDR3 nucleotides are TGTGCCATCAGTGGGGCGGATAGCACAGATACGCAGTATTTT.

The chain combines TRBV29-1 with TRBJ2-7; D might be TRBD2 (6 bases). The CDR3 loop spans 12 amino acids. The germline V gene encodes CDR1 SQVTM and CDR2 ANQGSEA. V was shortened by 6 bases and J by 3 bases, with 12 bases between the two germline ends. Here the CDR3 reads CSVVPAGYEQYF. The CDR3 nucleotides read TGCAGCGTCGTCCCAGCGGGCTACGAGCAGTACTTC.

As regards this clone: The same CDR3 is also encoded by other DNA sequences in this sample. CDR3 sequence reads: CASSQDRSSYEQYF. The DNA for the CDR3 is TGCGCCAGCAGCCAAGATCGCAGCTCCTACGAGCAGTACTTC. J is TRBJ2-7 and V is TRBV4-3; D not certain. CDR1 is LGHNA and CDR2 is YSLEER in the germline V gene. The ends were cut back, 0 bases at V and 0 bases at J, with 6 bases in the middle. The CDR3 has 14 residues.

This clone was seen a few times. V usage is TRBV5-6 and J usage is TRBJ1-1; no clear D gene. The ends were cut back, 0 bases at V and 8 bases at J, with 11 bases in the middle. The CDR3 has 13 amino acids. Germline V gene data show CDR1 as SGHDT and CDR2 as YYEEEE. The CDR3: CASSLEEVREAFF. CDR3 nucleotides: TGTGCCAGCAGCTTGGAAGAGGTTAGAGAAGCTTTCTTT.

There are a few counts of this clone. This CDR3 reads CASSYSGTGVQPQHF. CDR3 DNA sequence: TGTGCCAGCAGTTACTCGGGGACAGGGGTACAGCCCCAGCATTTT. The chain employs TRBV6-5 and TRBJ1-5, with 10 positions matching TRBD1. Germline CDR1 is MNHEY and CDR2 is SVGAGI. The V and J ends lost 0 bases and 7 bases, in that order; junction bases with no gene match: 3. This CDR3 comprises 15 residues.

The rearrangement joins TRBV5-4 to TRBJ1-2, with 8 nucleotides matching TRBD1. Germline CDR1 SGHNT, CDR2 YYREEE (reference sequence). V lost 3 bases, J lost 6 bases, and 10 bases stayed unmatched. The CDR3 spans 15 residues. CDR3 in amino acids: CASSSARQGADGYTF. CDR3 DNA sequence: TGTGCCAGCAGCTCCGCCCGGCAGGGGGCGGATGGCTACACCTTC. The full variable domain, in which reference TRBV5-4 and TRBJ1-2 provide the parts outside the CDR3, is ETGVTQSPTHLIKTRGQQVTLRCSSQSGHNTVSWYQQALGQGPQFIFQYYREEENGRGNFPPRFSGLQFPNYSSELNVNALELDDSALYLCASSSARQGADGYTFGSGTRLTVV.